This T cell receptor (beta chain) was recorded in a study of cytomegalovirus exposure and HLA in healthy donors. The V end was cut by 4 bases, the J end by 2 bases, with 26 bases between. Germline CDR1 and CDR2: MGHRA and YSYEKL. The CDR3 is 19 residues long. The protocol was immunoSEQ multiplex PCR, while the TCRdb copy is restricted to in-frame clones and leaves out a portion. The sample shows about 120,000 clones, roughly nine tenths of them seen only once. This sequence joins TRBV4-1 and TRBJ1-2, with D possibly matching TRBD1 (5 bases). What was sequenced was PBMCs. This TCR was sampled from a woman aged 18-29 years in good health and CMV-seronegative. This CDR3 reads CASSRWGGRARSLNYGYTF. CDR3 DNA sequence: TGCGCCAGCAGCCGTTGGGGGGGGAGGGCAAGGAGCTTAAACTATGGCTACACCTTC.